Presented here are 17 T cell receptor beta chains from one specimen sequenced in a study of blood T cell repertoires in COVID-19. Assay used: immunoSEQ multiplex PCR; TCRdb lists only in-frame clones, some missing. The sample lists about 140,000 clones; around 87% were seen once. The sample consisted of PBMCs or T cells enriched from blood (not recorded which). These receptor sequences come from a man aged 60-69 years who had recovered from COVID-19.

There are a few counts of this clone. V and J are TRBV3-1 (or the pseudogene TRBV3-2) and TRBJ2-5; D is possibly TRBD2 (6 bases). CDR1 is LGHDT, CDR2 YNNKEL, per germline (reference sequence). V shed 4 bases and J shed 1 base, with 13 bases lying between them. This CDR3 is 15 amino acids long. Here the CDR3 DNA reads TGTGCCAGCAGCCGGTCCGGGACTCTCCAAGAGACCCAGTACTTC. Translated, it gives CASSRSGTLQETQYF.

Only one count was recorded for this clone. V is TRBV19 and J is TRBJ1-1; 8 bases agree with TRBD1. Germline-derived CDR1 and CDR2 are LNHDA and SQIVND (reference sequence). The CDR3 length is 15 residues. J lost 8 bases, V lost 1 base, and 9 bases had no gene match. This chain's CDR3 is CASSIGGTGVTEAFF. CDR3 bases: TGTGCCAGTAGTATAGGGGGGACAGGTGTCACCGAAGCTTTCTTT.

The chain recombines TRBV4-1 with TRBJ2-1, with D tentatively TRBD1 (6 bases). V lost 0 bases to trimming and J lost 4 bases, with 16 bases between them. This CDR3 has 17 residues. The V gene's germline CDR1 is MGHRA and CDR2 YSYEKL. The CDR3 loop reads CASSQEGGPGVYNEQFF. CDR3 in DNA: TGCGCCAGCAGCCAAGAAGGGGGACCTGGGGTTTACAATGAGCAGTTCTTC.

This chain uses TRBV20-1 with TRBJ2-1; perhaps TRBD1 as D (6 bases). Germline CDR1 and CDR2: DFQATT and SNEGSKA (reference sequence). V dropped 3 bases and J dropped 1 base, with 10 bases sitting between them. The CDR3 consists of 14 residues. CDR3 sequence (DNA): TGCAGTGCTAGTCGGGACACGTCCTACAATGAGCAGTTCTTC. The encoded protein is CSASRDTSYNEQFF.

The V and J genes are TRBV7-9 and TRBJ1-1; D is perhaps TRBD1 (6 bases). CDR3 length equals 14 residues. CDR1 and CDR2 from the germline V gene are SEHNR and FQNEAQ (reference sequence). V was cut by 2 bases and J by 4 bases, with 11 bases left in between. This CDR3 is CASSLRGTGTEAFF. CDR3 in DNA: TGTGCCAGCAGCTTAAGGGGGACGGGCACTGAAGCTTTCTTT.

CDR3 DNA: TGCGCCAGCAGCTCTGGTGTAGGTAGGGGGAACACTGAAGCTTTCTTT. It encodes CASSSGVGRGNTEAFF. This rearrangement joins TRBV5-1 to TRBJ1-1, with D maybe TRBD1 (5 bases). Trimming left V 3 bases short and J 1 base short, with 16 bases between. The germline CDR1 and CDR2 sequences are SGHRS and YFSETQ. The CDR3 has 16 amino acids.

As DNA, the CDR3 is TGTGCCAGCAGCTTGGGTGGGGCTAGCGGGGCCCATGAGCAGTTCTTC. As protein: CASSLGGASGAHEQFF. The chain employs TRBV5-4 and TRBJ2-1; 9 nucleotides line up with TRBD2. The CDR3 has 16 amino acids. Germline V gene sequence: CDR1 SGHNT, CDR2 YYREEE (reference sequence). V lost 0 bases, J lost 8 bases, and 9 bases stayed unmatched. Full variable domain (missing parts from reference TRBV5-4 and TRBJ2-1): ETGVTQSPTHLIKTRGQQVTLRCSSQSGHNTVSWYQQALGQGPQFIFQYYREEENGRGNFPPRFSGLQFPNYSSELNVNALELDDSALYLCASSLGGASGAHEQFFGPGTRLTVL.

The chain recombines TRBV7-8 with TRBJ2-7; unclear D gene. There are 14 residues in the CDR3. Germline loops: CDR1 SGHVS, CDR2 FQNEAQ. V lost 5 bases, J lost 3 bases, and 14 bases lay in between. CDR3 loop: CASSPTRSLYEQYF. In nucleotides, the CDR3 is TGTGCCAGCAGCCCCACCCGGAGCCTCTACGAGCAGTACTTC.

The CDR3 protein is CSVGRDPNSPLHF. CDR3 DNA: TGCAGCGTTGGTCGGGATCCTAATTCACCCCTCCACTTT. The rearrangement links TRBV29-1 to TRBJ1-6, with D hard to call. Trimming took 4 bases from V and 6 from J, leaving 10 bases between them. This CDR3 is built from 13 residues. Germline V gives CDR1 SQVTM, CDR2 ANQGSEA. Together with reference TRBV29-1 and TRBJ1-6, the CDR3 gives the full variable domain: SAVISQKPSRDICQRGTSLTIQCQVDSQVTMMFWYRQQPGQSLTLIATANQGSEATYESGFVIDKFPISRPNLTFSTLTVSNMSPEDSSIYLCSVGRDPNSPLHFGNGTRLTVT.

J is TRBJ1-2 and V is TRBV12-3 or TRBV12-4; D call uncertain. V lost 3 bases and J 8 bases, leaving 10 bases between the germline ends. CDR3 length: 12 residues. The CDR3 loop is CASSFSAGGYTF. DNA for the CDR3: TGTGCCAGCAGTTTTAGTGCGGGGGGCTACACCTTC.

The chain employs TRBV27 and TRBJ1-2; 10 bases fit TRBD1. Germline V CDR1 and CDR2: MNHEY, SMNVEV (reference sequence). Trimming at V came to 8 bases and at J to 5 bases, leaving 8 bases not matched to a gene. This CDR3 region has 14 residues. CDR3 loop: CASGRQGARYGYTF. The DNA of the CDR3 is TGTGCCAGCGGAAGACAGGGGGCTCGTTATGGCTACACCTTC.

This clone showed up just a few times. This chain links TRBV18 with TRBJ2-2; 7 bases are a match to TRBD2. J gave up 2 bases and V 6 bases, and 9 bases lay outside the gene matches. Germline assignment: CDR1 KGHSH and CDR2 LQKENI. This CDR3 comprises 16 residues. CDR3 residues: CASSTQAGLNTGELFF. DNA for the CDR3: TGTGCCAGCTCTACCCAAGCGGGACTTAACACCGGGGAGCTGTTTTTT. The whole variable domain, filled in from reference TRBV18 and TRBJ2-2, reads NAGVMQNPRHLVRRRGQEARLRCSPMKGHSHVYWYRQLPEEGLKFMVYLQKENIIDESGMPKERFSAEFPKEGPSILRIQQVVRGDSAAYFCASSTQAGLNTGELFFGEGSRLTVL.

This chain links TRBV7-8 with TRBJ2-5; 15 nucleotides align to TRBD2. V lost 4 bases, J lost 13 bases, and 10 bases stayed unmatched. Germline V gene sequence: CDR1 SGHVS, CDR2 FQNEAQ. The CDR3 has 15 residues. This chain's CDR3 is CASSSRTSGGAALYF. CDR3 in DNA: TGTGCCAGCAGCTCCCGGACTAGCGGGGGGGCCGCACTGTACTTC.

V is TRBV19 and J is TRBJ1-5; tentatively, D is TRBD1 (6 bases). The V gene's germline CDR1 is LNHDA and CDR2 SQIVND (reference sequence). The CDR3 sequence is 14 residues long. The V end was cut by 6 bases, the J end by 6 bases, with 15 bases between. The CDR3 is CASSPLGAGQPQHF. The DNA of the CDR3 is TGTGCCAGTAGCCCCTTGGGGGCAGGTCAGCCCCAGCATTTT.

The gene calls are TRBV6-5 and TRBJ2-3, with a weak D call TRBD1 (6 bases). Per germline, CDR1 MNHEY and CDR2 SVGAGI. This CDR3 comprises 14 residues. Trimming cost V 6 bases and J 0 bases, with 10 bases left between them. The CDR3 is CASRRTESTDTQYF. The CDR3 DNA follows: TGTGCCAGCAGAAGGACAGAAAGCACAGATACGCAGTATTTT.

CDR3 region: CASSLGQITAPLHF. The CDR3 DNA reads TGTGCCAGCAGCTTGGGGCAGATCACAGCACCCCTCCACTTT. The chain combines TRBV7-9 with TRBJ1-6, with D possibly being TRBD1 (5 bases). Trimming shortened V by 3 bases and J by 11 bases, and 14 bases separated the two germline ends. Per germline, CDR1 SEHNR and CDR2 FQNEAQ (reference sequence). This CDR3 is 14 amino acids long.

The genes are TRBV5-6 and TRBJ1-2; no clear D. This CDR3 has 12 amino acids. Between the trimmed V and J ends, which lost 3 bases and 8 bases, there was a span of 11 bases. CDR1 and CDR2 from the germline V gene are SGHDT and YYEEEE. DNA for the CDR3: TGTGCCAGCAGCTATCCCCCCCGGGGCTACACCTTC. This sequence encodes CASSYPPRGYTF.